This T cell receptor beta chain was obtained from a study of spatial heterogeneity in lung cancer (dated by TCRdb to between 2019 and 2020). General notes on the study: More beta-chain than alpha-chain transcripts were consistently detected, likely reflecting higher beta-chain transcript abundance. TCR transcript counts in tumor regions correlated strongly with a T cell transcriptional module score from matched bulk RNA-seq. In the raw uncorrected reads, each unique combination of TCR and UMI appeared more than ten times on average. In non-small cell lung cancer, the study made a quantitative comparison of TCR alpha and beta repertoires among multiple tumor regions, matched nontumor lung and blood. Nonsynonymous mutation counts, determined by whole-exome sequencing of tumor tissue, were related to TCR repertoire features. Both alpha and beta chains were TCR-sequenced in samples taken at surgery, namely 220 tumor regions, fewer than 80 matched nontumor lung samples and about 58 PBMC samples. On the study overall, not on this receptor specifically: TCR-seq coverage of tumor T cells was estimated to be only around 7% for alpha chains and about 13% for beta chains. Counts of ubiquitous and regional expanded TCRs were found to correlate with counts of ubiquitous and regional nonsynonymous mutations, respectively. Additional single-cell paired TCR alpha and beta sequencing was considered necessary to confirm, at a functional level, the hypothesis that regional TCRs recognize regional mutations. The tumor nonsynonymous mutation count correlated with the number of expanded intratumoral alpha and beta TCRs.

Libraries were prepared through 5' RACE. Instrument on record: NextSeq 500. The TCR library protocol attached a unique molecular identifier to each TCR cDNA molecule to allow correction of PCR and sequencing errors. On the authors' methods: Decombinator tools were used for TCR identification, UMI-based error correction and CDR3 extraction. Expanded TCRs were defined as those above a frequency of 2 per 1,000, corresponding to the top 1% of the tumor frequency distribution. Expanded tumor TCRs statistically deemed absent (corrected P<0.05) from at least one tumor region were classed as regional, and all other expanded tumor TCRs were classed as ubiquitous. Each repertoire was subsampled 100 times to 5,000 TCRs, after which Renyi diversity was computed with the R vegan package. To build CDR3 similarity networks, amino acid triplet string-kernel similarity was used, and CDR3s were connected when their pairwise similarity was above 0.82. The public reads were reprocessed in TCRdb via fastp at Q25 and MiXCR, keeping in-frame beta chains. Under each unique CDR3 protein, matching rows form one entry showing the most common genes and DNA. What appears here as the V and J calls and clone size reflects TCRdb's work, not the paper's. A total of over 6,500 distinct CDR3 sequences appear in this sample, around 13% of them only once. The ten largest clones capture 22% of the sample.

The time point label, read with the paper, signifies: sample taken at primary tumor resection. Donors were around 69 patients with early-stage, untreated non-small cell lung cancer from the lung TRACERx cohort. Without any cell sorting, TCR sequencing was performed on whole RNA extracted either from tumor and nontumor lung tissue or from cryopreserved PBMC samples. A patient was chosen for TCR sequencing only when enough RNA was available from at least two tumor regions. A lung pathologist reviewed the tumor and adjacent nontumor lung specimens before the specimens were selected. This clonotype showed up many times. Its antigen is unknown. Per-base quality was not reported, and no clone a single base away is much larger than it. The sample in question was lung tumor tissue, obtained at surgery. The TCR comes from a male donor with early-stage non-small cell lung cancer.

The CDR3 region reads CSATRIRNSYEQYF. The nucleotides are TGCAGTGCTACTCGGATTCGGAACTCCTACGAGCAGTACTTC. In this chain, TRBV20-1 is recombined with TRBJ2-7, with no confidently assigned D gene. CDR1 and CDR2 are read off the germline V gene (reference sequence) as DFQATT and SNEGSKA. The CDR3 contains 14 residues, cysteine and phenylalanine counted. Only the CDR3 portion is preserved as DNA: 42 bases, with reading frame beginning at the first base. V drops 4 bases and J drops 0 bases, leaving 13 bases in between.